A single sample is the source of the 22 T cell receptor beta chains below, sequenced in a study of blood T cell repertoires in COVID-19. Using immunoSEQ multiplex PCR, the repertoire was profiled, and TCRdb retains in-frame clones only, with some absent. The sample records around 290,000 clones, around nine tenths being singletons. The sample comprised peripheral blood. All receptors derive from a woman between 65 and 79 years old with COVID-19, enrolled during active disease.

The genes are TRBV3-1 (or the pseudogene TRBV3-2) and TRBJ1-2, with 7 bases fitting TRBD1. After removal of 7 bases from V and 8 bases from J, the junction contained 13 bases not matched to a gene. The CDR3 contains 14 residues. CDR1 is LGHDT and CDR2 is YNNKEL in the germline V gene (reference sequence). The CDR3 nucleotides read TGTGCCAGCACCAGGGGGACTCAGGGGCTGGGCTACACCTTC. Translation: CASTRGTQGLGYTF.

The V call is TRBV6-1, the J call TRBJ2-4, with D unresolved. Germline V gene sequence: CDR1 MNHNS, CDR2 SASEGT. Trimming took 2 bases from V and 0 from J, leaving 8 bases between them. The CDR3 has 15 residues. CDR3 sequence reads: CASSETDLAKNIQYF. As DNA, the CDR3 is TGTGCCAGCAGTGAAACAGATCTAGCCAAAAACATTCAGTACTTC.

There are a few counts of this clone. Other DNA variants within this sample encode the same CDR3. V and J are TRBV19 and TRBJ1-6, with D unresolved. The CDR3 runs 12 residues. The V end was cut by 2 bases, the J end by 7 bases, with 3 bases between. The germline V gene has CDR1 LNHDA and CDR2 SQIVND (reference sequence). CDR3 region: CASSIRNSPLHF. In DNA, the CDR3 is TGTGCCAGTAGTATACGGAATTCACCCCTCCACTTT.

The genes are TRBV29-1 and TRBJ2-1, with 9 bases identical to TRBD1. This CDR3 is 14 amino acids long. V was pared by 3 bases and J by 9 bases, with 9 bases of the junction left unmatched. The V gene's germline CDR1 is SQVTM and CDR2 ANQGSEA. Here the CDR3 reads CSVDLQGAFSEQFF. Here the CDR3 DNA reads TGCAGCGTTGATCTACAGGGGGCTTTTAGTGAGCAGTTCTTC.

V is TRBV27 and J is TRBJ2-7, with a weak D call TRBD2 (6 bases). Trimming stripped 8 bases from V and 6 bases from J, with 20 bases between. CDR1 is MNHEY and CDR2 is SMNVEV in the germline V gene (reference sequence). CDR3 length: 14 amino acids. CDR3 in DNA: TGTGCCAGCTTCGGAGCGCGGGGTCGATCCGAGCAGTACTTC. This encodes CASFGARGRSEQYF.

The CDR3 spells CASATGSQETQYF. The CDR3, as DNA: TGTGCCTCCGCGACAGGTTCCCAAGAGACCCAGTACTTC. This chain joins TRBV24-1 and TRBJ2-5, with TRBD1 as a possible D gene (6 bases). CDR3 length: 13 residues. Looked up from germline, CDR1 is KGHDR and CDR2 is SFDVKD. Trimming took 12 bases from V and 1 from J, leaving 14 bases between them.

The table lists this clone with a count of one. The gene calls are TRBV7-2 and TRBJ1-1; D remains unclear. CDR1 and CDR2 (germline): SGHTA, FQGNSA. This CDR3 contains 12 residues. Trimming took off 7 bases at V and 6 bases at J, with 12 bases between the two ends. DNA of the CDR3: TGTGCCAGCAATGCGGGAAACGCTGAAGCTTTCTTT. Translated, it gives CASNAGNAEAFF.

J is TRBJ1-2 and V is TRBV7-2; weak D call: TRBD1 (5 bases). Per germline, CDR1 SGHTA and CDR2 FQGNSA. The V and J ends lost 1 base and 8 bases respectively, with 11 bases between them. This CDR3 has 13 residues. The CDR3 is CASSLDSTGGYTF. The CDR3 nucleotides are TGTGCCAGCAGCTTAGACTCCACAGGAGGCTACACCTTC.

V gene TRBV12-5 combines with J gene TRBJ2-1; 9 bases align to TRBD2. The ends lost 3 bases at V and 10 bases at J; junction bases unmatched: 10. Germline V gene lookup returns CDR1 LGHNT and CDR2 FRNRAP. This CDR3 region has 15 residues. The CDR3 region is CASGFGGSGGQEQFF. CDR3 bases: TGTGCTAGTGGTTTTGGGGGTAGCGGGGGACAAGAGCAGTTCTTC.

The CDR3: CASREVGGVHEQYF. The CDR3 DNA sequence: TGCGCCAGCAGAGAAGTGGGAGGTGTTCACGAGCAGTACTTC. This sequence joins TRBV5-1 and TRBJ2-7, with a possible D match to TRBD2 (6 bases). V lost 5 bases and J 5 bases, leaving 17 bases between the germline ends. The CDR3 extends over 14 amino acids. Germline V gene data show CDR1 as SGHRS and CDR2 as YFSETQ.

This chain uses TRBV7-9 with TRBJ1-3, with TRBD1 as a possible D gene (6 bases). Germline loops: CDR1 SEHNR, CDR2 FQNEAQ (reference sequence). V gave up 2 bases and J gave up 4 bases, with 12 bases separating them. The CDR3 runs 15 residues. Written as DNA, the CDR3 is TGTGCCAGCAGCTTAACTCGGACAGCGGGAAACACCATATATTTT. Protein sequence: CASSLTRTAGNTIYF.

The V gene is TRBV24-1, the J gene TRBJ1-6; D may be TRBD1 (5 bases). Germline V gene sequence: CDR1 KGHDR, CDR2 SFDVKD. V lost 7 bases and J lost 6, with 21 bases in between. The CDR3 extends over 17 amino acids. This CDR3 is CATSSPPPQGSNSPLHF. The DNA of the CDR3 is TGTGCCACCAGCTCTCCACCCCCGCAGGGTAGTAATTCACCCCTCCACTTT.

The chain has TRBV5-1 and TRBJ2-3; 10 bases align to TRBD2. Per the germline V gene, CDR1 is SGHRS and CDR2 is YFSETQ. The CDR3 contains 14 residues. Germline trimming cut 8 bases from V and 4 bases from J; bases unmatched to any gene: 7. The CDR3 DNA is TGCGCCAGTCATACTAGCGGGGCGGCAGATACGCAGTATTTT. Amino acid sequence: CASHTSGAADTQYF.

The V gene is TRBV5-6, the J gene TRBJ2-1; 8 bases match TRBD1. Germline assignment: CDR1 SGHDT and CDR2 YYEEEE. J lost 2 bases, V lost 2 bases, and 6 bases had no gene match. The CDR3 consists of 16 residues. CDR3 in amino acids: CASSFWNRGTYNEQFF. The CDR3 nucleotides are TGTGCCAGCAGCTTTTGGAACAGGGGGACCTACAATGAGCAGTTCTTC.

The chain is built from TRBV19 and TRBJ1-2, with 7 bases identical to TRBD1. Per the germline V gene, CDR1 is LNHDA and CDR2 is SQIVND (reference sequence). J was trimmed by 2 bases and V by 6 bases; bases with no gene match: 3. The CDR3 covers 13 residues. The CDR3 reads CASSLQGNYGYTF. The CDR3 bases are TGTGCCAGTAGCCTACAGGGGAACTATGGCTACACCTTC.

The rearrangement uses TRBV30 and TRBJ1-1; tentatively, D is TRBD1 (6 bases). The V and J ends lost 8 bases and 6 bases respectively, with 22 bases between them. The CDR3 runs to 14 residues. Germline V gene lookup returns CDR1 GTSNPN and CDR2 SVGIG (reference sequence). The chain's CDR3 is CAGTPFGGGSEAFF. In DNA, the CDR3 is TGTGCCGGGACCCCTTTCGGGGGGGGCTCTGAAGCTTTCTTT.

The chain carries TRBV7-3 and TRBJ2-2, with TRBD1 matching 9 bases. Trimming took 4 bases from V and 6 from J; bases not matched to a gene: 6. The CDR3 consists of 15 residues. The germline CDR1 and CDR2 sequences are SGHTA and FQGTGA. Here the CDR3 reads CASSSTGGMAGELFF. Here the CDR3 DNA reads TGTGCCAGCAGCTCGACAGGGGGAATGGCCGGGGAGCTGTTTTTT.

This sequence joins TRBV5-1 and TRBJ2-3; TRBD2 might be the D (6 bases). The V end was cut by 1 base, the J end by 0 bases, with 12 bases between. From germline, CDR1 is SGHRS and CDR2 YFSETQ. CDR3 size: 16 residues. The chain's CDR3 is CASSLWGTLSTDTQYF. The CDR3 DNA reads as TGCGCCAGCAGCTTGTGGGGGACTTTAAGCACAGATACGCAGTATTTT.

The table lists this clone with a few counts. The rearrangement joins TRBV5-1 to TRBJ2-5, with D maybe TRBD2 (5 bases). CDR1 is SGHRS, CDR2 YFSETQ, per germline. The CDR3 length is 13 residues. The V and J ends lost 1 base and 3 bases respectively, with 7 bases between them. The chain's CDR3 is CASSLQAEETQYF. DNA for the CDR3: TGCGCCAGCAGCTTGCAAGCGGAAGAGACCCAGTACTTC.

The CDR3 DNA is TGTGCCAGCAGCCAACCCGGGATCTATGGCTACACCTTC. Protein sequence: CASSQPGIYGYTF. V usage is TRBV4-2 and J usage is TRBJ1-2; unclear D gene. The V gene lost 2 bases and the J gene lost 4 bases, with 8 bases spanning the gap. The CDR3 loop spans 13 amino acids. Germline CDR1 reads LGHNA; CDR2 reads YNFKEQ.

V and J are TRBV9 and TRBJ2-7, with 9 positions matching TRBD2. Germline lookup yields CDR1 SGDLS and CDR2 YYNGEE. J gave up 5 bases and V 0 bases, and 6 bases lay outside the gene matches. The CDR3 is made up of 15 amino acids. CDR3 in DNA: TGTGCCAGCAGCGTAGACCTAGCGGGGAGTAACGAGCAGTACTTC. Amino acids: CASSVDLAGSNEQYF.

The sample holds one count of this clone. CDR3 nucleotide sequence: TGTGCCAGCAGTCCCGACAGGGACTCTGGAAACACCATATATTTT. Translation: CASSPDRDSGNTIYF. The chain employs TRBV6-5 and TRBJ1-3; 7 bases are shared with TRBD1. The V and J ends lost 5 bases and 0 bases, in that order; junction bases with no gene match: 4. Germline loops: CDR1 MNHEY, CDR2 SVGAGI. The CDR3 runs to 15 residues.